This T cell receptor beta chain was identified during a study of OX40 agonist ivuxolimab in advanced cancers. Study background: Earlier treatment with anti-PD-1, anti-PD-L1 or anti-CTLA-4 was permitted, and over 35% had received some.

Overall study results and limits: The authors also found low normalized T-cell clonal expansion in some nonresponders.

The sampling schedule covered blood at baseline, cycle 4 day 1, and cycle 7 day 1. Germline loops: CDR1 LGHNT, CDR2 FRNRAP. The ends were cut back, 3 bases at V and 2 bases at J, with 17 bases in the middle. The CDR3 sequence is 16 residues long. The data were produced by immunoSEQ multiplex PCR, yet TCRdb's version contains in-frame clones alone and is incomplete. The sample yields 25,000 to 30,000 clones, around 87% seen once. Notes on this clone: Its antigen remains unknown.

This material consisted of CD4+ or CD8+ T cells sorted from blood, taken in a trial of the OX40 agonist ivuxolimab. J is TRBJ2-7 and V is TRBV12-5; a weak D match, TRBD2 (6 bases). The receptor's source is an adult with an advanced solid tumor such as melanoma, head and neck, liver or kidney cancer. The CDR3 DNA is TGTGCTAGTGGTTTTCCAACGGGACTGCCGACCTACGAGCAGTACTTC. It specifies CASGFPTGLPTYEQYF.